What follows are 28 T cell receptor beta chains derived from one specimen sequenced in a study of shared clonotypes between healthy human individuals. Profiled with immunoSEQ multiplex PCR; TCRdb holds only in-frame clones, not every one. The table has about 1.1 million clones, about 80% seen once. The sample taken for sequencing was memory CD4+ T cells from PBMCs. Subset of the sample: CD45RA-negative fraction. The receptors originated from a man between 18 and 29 years old in good health. Some clones in this sample may be carry-over from other donors' samples.

The chain recombines TRBV19 with TRBJ2-1; 9 nucleotides align to TRBD2. The CDR3 runs 15 residues. The V and J ends lost 7 bases and 8 bases, in that order; junction bases with no gene match: 12. Germline V gene sequence: CDR1 LNHDA, CDR2 SQIVND (reference sequence). The CDR3 DNA follows: TGTGCCAGTACCCCTCGGGGGCGGGAGGGTTATGAGCAGTTCTTC. It specifies CASTPRGREGYEQFF.

Of note for this clone: This specimen includes other DNA sequences encoding the same CDR3. J is TRBJ2-7 and V is TRBV5-1; 9 bases are a match to TRBD2. From germline, CDR1 is SGHRS and CDR2 YFSETQ. After removal of 4 bases from V and 6 bases from J, the junction contained 11 bases not matched to a gene. CDR3 length: 15 amino acids. CDR3 nucleotides: TGCGCCAGCAGCGCGCTGGCGGGAGGGCAGGGCGAGCAGTACTTC. It is translated as CASSALAGGQGEQYF.

This chain uses TRBV1 with TRBJ2-5; the table's D call, TRBD2, was not checked against the DNA. TRBV1 is listed as a pseudogene. This CDR3 is 14 amino acids long. CDR3 bases: TGCACCAGCAGCCAAGATCGGTACCAAGAGACCCAGTACTTC. Protein sequence: CTSSQDRYQETQYF.

This chain uses TRBV2 with TRBJ2-5; 10 bases align to TRBD1. J lost 5 bases, V lost 7 bases, and 7 bases had no gene match. The CDR3 is 14 residues long. CDR1 SNHLY and CDR2 FYNNEI come from the germline V gene. The DNA of the CDR3 is TGTGCCAGCATTCGAGACAGGGGGCAGGAGACCCAGTACTTC. Translating it yields CASIRDRGQETQYF.

The gene calls are TRBV2 and TRBJ2-3, with TRBD2 as a possible D gene (5 bases). The germline V gene encodes CDR1 SNHLY and CDR2 FYNNEI. This CDR3 comprises 14 residues. Trimming shortened V by 2 bases and J by 6 bases, and 12 bases separated the two germline ends. For the CDR3, the DNA is TGTGCCAGCAGTGAACGGCCGCCGGGGGATACGCAGTATTTT. This translates into CASSERPPGDTQYF. The full variable domain, with the rest looked up from reference TRBV2 and TRBJ2-3, is EPEVTQTPSHQVTQMGQEVILRCVPISNHLYFYWYRQILGQKVEFLVSFYNNEISEKSEIFDDQFSVERPDGSNFTLKIRSTKLEDSAMYFCASSERPPGDTQYFGPGTRLTVL.

The rearrangement links TRBV27 to TRBJ1-3; D not certain. V lost 4 bases to trimming and J lost 2 bases, with 6 bases between them. CDR1 is MNHEY, CDR2 SMNVEV, per germline (reference sequence). CDR3 length: 13 residues. The CDR3 is CASSWTAGNTIYF. In DNA, the CDR3 is TGTGCCAGCAGTTGGACGGCTGGAAACACCATATATTTT.

This clone was recorded once. The CDR3 DNA reads as TGTGCCAGCAGCCAAGCTGGGGGTGAAGCTTTCTTT. Amino acid sequence: CASSQAGGEAFF. This sequence joins TRBV14 and TRBJ1-1; D may be TRBD1 (5 bases). Trimming pared 1 base from V and 7 bases from J, leaving 7 bases between. The CDR3 spans 12 residues. Germline V gives CDR1 SGHDN, CDR2 FVKESK.

The V call is TRBV2, the J call TRBJ2-2; perhaps TRBD1 as D (5 bases). The CDR3 length is 13 residues. Germline V gene lookup returns CDR1 SNHLY and CDR2 FYNNEI. Trimming took off 5 bases at V and 7 bases at J, with 11 bases between the two ends. The DNA of the CDR3 is TGTGCCAGCAGTCCCATAAGGGGCGGGGAGCTGTTTTTT. This sequence encodes CASSPIRGGELFF.

This chain links TRBV7-9 with TRBJ2-5; D tentatively reads TRBD1 or TRBD2 (5 bases each). This CDR3 has 14 residues. Per the germline V gene, CDR1 is SEHNR and CDR2 is FQNEAQ (reference sequence). Trimming removed 4 bases at V and 1 base at J, with 10 bases between. The CDR3 DNA is TGTGCCAGCAGCTACCGGGACCTCCAAGAGACCCAGTACTTC. This sequence encodes CASSYRDLQETQYF.

J is TRBJ1-1 and V is TRBV18; tentative D call: TRBD1 (5 bases). The CDR3 contains 14 residues. Germline CDR1 KGHSH, CDR2 LQKENI. V shed 6 bases and J shed 3 bases, with 14 bases lying between them. CDR3 coding DNA: TGTGCCAGCTCGTACCAGGGTACCGACACTGAAGCTTTCTTT. This translates into CASSYQGTDTEAFF.

The V call is TRBV18, the J call TRBJ1-5; the D is unclear. This CDR3 spans 12 amino acids. V was pared by 6 bases and J by 0 bases, with 3 bases between. CDR1 and CDR2 from the germline V gene are KGHSH and LQKENI. CDR3 DNA sequence: TGTGCCAGCTCCCATAGCAATCAGCCCCAGCATTTT. The encoded protein is CASSHSNQPQHF.

The chain is built from TRBV7-9 and TRBJ2-5; D not certain. CDR1 and CDR2 (germline): SEHNR, FQNEAQ (reference sequence). The CDR3 length is 13 residues. The V gene lost 4 bases and the J gene lost 5 bases, with 11 bases spanning the gap. The CDR3 nucleotides are TGTGCCAGCAGCTCCCCCGGTCTGGAGACCCAGTACTTC. It specifies CASSSPGLETQYF.

This chain links TRBV4-2 with TRBJ1-4, with TRBD1 identical over 7 bases. CDR1 and CDR2 (germline): LGHNA, YNFKEQ. There are 15 residues in the CDR3. After removal of 0 bases from V and 10 bases from J, the junction contained 8 bases not matched to a gene. CDR3 nucleotides: TGTGCCAGCAGCCAAGATGTAGGGGGCTATCGAAAACTGTTTTTT. It codes for CASSQDVGGYRKLFF.

The V gene is TRBV9, the J gene TRBJ2-7; TRBD2 matches at 10 bases. Unmatched junction bases numbered 9, after V lost 4 bases and J lost 2 bases. The CDR3 is 16 amino acids. Germline V CDR1 and CDR2: SGDLS, YYNGEE. The CDR3 DNA reads TGTGCCAGCAGCCCCCTAAGCGGGAGGGCGACCTACGAGCAGTACTTC. Protein sequence: CASSPLSGRATYEQYF.

J is TRBJ1-1 and V is TRBV28; 7 bases agree with TRBD1. With V trimmed by 5 bases and J by 10 bases, 4 bases remained unmatched. This CDR3 has 11 amino acids. Germline V lookup: CDR1 MDHEN, CDR2 SYDVKM. The CDR3 region is CASSDRVGAFF. In DNA, the CDR3 is TGTGCCAGCAGTGACAGGGTTGGAGCTTTCTTT.

The rearrangement uses TRBV6-6 and TRBJ2-5; D is tentatively TRBD1 or TRBD2 (5 bases each). Germline V gene sequence: CDR1 MNHNY, CDR2 SVGAGI (reference sequence). Trimming left V 4 bases short and J 2 bases short, with 11 bases between. The CDR3 length is 14 residues. The CDR3 spells CASSFGTLQETQYF. CDR3 DNA sequence: TGTGCCAGCAGTTTCGGGACCTTACAAGAGACCCAGTACTTC.

This rearrangement joins TRBV11-2 to TRBJ1-2, with D possibly being TRBD1 (6 bases). Germline V gene data show CDR1 as SGHAT and CDR2 as FQNNGV. V dropped 5 bases and J dropped 3 bases, with 16 bases sitting between them. The CDR3 spans 15 residues. The CDR3 loop is CASSRTGGGHYGYTF. CDR3 sequence (DNA): TGTGCCAGCAGCCGGACCGGGGGGGGGCACTATGGCTACACCTTC. The full variable domain, with the rest looked up from reference TRBV11-2 and TRBJ1-2, is EAGVAQSPRYKIIEKRQSVAFWCNPISGHATLYWYQQILGQGPKLLIQFQNNGVVDDSQLPKDRFSAERLKGVDSTLKIQPAKLEDSAVYLCASSRTGGGHYGYTFGSGTRLTVV.

Turning to this clone: This sample also contains other DNA sequences that code for the same CDR3. The chain has TRBV30 and TRBJ1-1; D ambiguous. This CDR3 contains 12 residues. The germline V and J ends were trimmed by 5 bases and 0 bases, with 7 bases remaining between them. Germline V gene data show CDR1 as GTSNPN and CDR2 as SVGIG (reference sequence). CDR3 residues: CAWGLLNTEAFF. CDR3 in DNA: TGTGCCTGGGGGCTATTGAACACTGAAGCTTTCTTT.

Details on this clone: Other nucleotide sequences in the sample specify the same CDR3. The DNA for the CDR3 is TGCGCCAGCAGCGACCCGAACACTGAAGCTTTCTTT. This codes for CASSDPNTEAFF. The V and J genes are TRBV5-1 and TRBJ1-1; no reliable D call. Germline CDR1 is SGHRS and CDR2 is YFSETQ. Deletions cut 4 bases from V and 1 base from J, with 5 bases between. The CDR3 is made up of 12 amino acids.

V is TRBV4-2 and J is TRBJ2-1, with TRBD2 matching 7 bases. This CDR3 comprises 17 residues. Germline trimming cut 1 base from V and 2 bases from J; bases unmatched to any gene: 8. In germline, CDR1 is LGHNA, CDR2 YNFKEQ. As DNA, the CDR3 is TGTGCCAGCAGCCAAGTAACTGGTAGCGGGCCCTACAATGAGCAGTTCTTC. Protein product: CASSQVTGSGPYNEQFF.

This clone was counted a few times. The chain recombines TRBV5-1 with TRBJ2-7; 7 bases are a match to TRBD1. With V trimmed by 9 bases and J by 6 bases, 12 bases remained unmatched. The germline CDR1 and CDR2 sequences are SGHRS and YFSETQ. The CDR3 covers 13 residues. The CDR3 region is CATSPTGLTEQYF. DNA for the CDR3: TGCGCCACCTCACCGACAGGGCTAACCGAGCAGTACTTC.

The gene calls are TRBV19 and TRBJ2-1; 10 bases agree with TRBD2. The V gene end was trimmed by 3 bases and the J gene end by 8 bases; junction bases not matched to a gene: 7. This CDR3 has 15 amino acids. Germline CDR1 is LNHDA and CDR2 is SQIVND (reference sequence). In DNA form, the CDR3 reads TGTGCCAGTAGTATGGGAAGCGGGAGGGCCGATGAGCAGTTCTTC. As protein: CASSMGSGRADEQFF. Looking up the rest from reference TRBV19 and TRBJ2-1 gives the full variable domain: DGGITQSPKYLFRKEGQNVTLSCEQNLNHDAMYWYRQDPGQGLRLIYYSQIVNDFQKGDIAEGYSVSREKKESFPLTVTSAQKNPTAFYLCASSMGSGRADEQFFGPGTRLTVL.

This sequence joins TRBV5-1 and TRBJ1-2, with a tentative D call TRBD1 (5 bases). CDR3 length: 14 amino acids. The V end was cut by 3 bases, the J end by 3 bases, with 12 bases between. The germline CDR1 and CDR2 sequences are SGHRS and YFSETQ. This CDR3 reads CASSYPGRDYGYTF. The CDR3 DNA follows: TGCGCCAGCAGCTACCCGGGACGGGACTATGGCTACACCTTC.

This clone was seen only a few times. This chain joins TRBV6-1 and TRBJ1-1; 7 bases are a match to TRBD1. This CDR3 has 14 residues. From germline, CDR1 is MNHNS and CDR2 SASEGT. The J segment lost 0 bases and the V segment lost 7 bases, leaving 5 bases of the junction unmatched. Here the CDR3 DNA reads TGTGCCAGCAATACCGACAGGGTGAACACTGAAGCTTTCTTT. Residues: CASNTDRVNTEAFF.

The chain is built from TRBV7-2 and TRBJ2-5, with TRBD2 matching 7 bases. Trimming cost V 5 bases and J 7 bases; bases outside gene matches: 10. The germline V gene has CDR1 SGHTA and CDR2 FQGNSA. This CDR3 has 14 residues. The CDR3: CASSPTSSQSTQYF. CDR3 coding DNA: TGTGCCAGCAGCCCGACTAGCAGTCAGTCGACCCAGTACTTC.

This clone was recorded many times. The chain employs TRBV29-1 and TRBJ2-3; D uncertain. Germline V gene lookup returns CDR1 SQVTM and CDR2 ANQGSEA. Between the trimmed V and J ends, which lost 4 bases and 5 bases, there was a span of 13 bases. This CDR3 has 13 residues. CDR3 DNA sequence: TGCAGCGTTGTGTTCCCCGGAAGAGATACGCAGTATTTT. Amino acid sequence: CSVVFPGRDTQYF.

Of note for this clone: In the same sample, other DNA sequences code for this CDR3. This chain joins TRBV6-5 and TRBJ1-1, with TRBD1 matching over 7 bases. The CDR3 extends over 14 amino acids. After removal of 8 bases from V and 2 bases from J, the junction contained 8 bases not matched to a gene. Germline V gives CDR1 MNHEY, CDR2 SVGAGI. The CDR3 nucleotides are TGTGCCAGCCGATTGGGGACAGTCAACACTGAAGCTTTCTTT. It specifies CASRLGTVNTEAFF.

This chain joins TRBV4-2 and TRBJ2-3, with D perhaps matching TRBD1 or TRBD2 (5 bases each). CDR1 is LGHNA, CDR2 YNFKEQ, per germline. This CDR3 is built from 16 residues. Trimming left V 1 base short and J 4 bases short, with 15 bases between. CDR3 DNA sequence: TGTGCCAGCAGCCAAGCGGGGCACATGGGGGCAGATACGCAGTATTTT. Its protein is CASSQAGHMGADTQYF.